Shown below are 17 T cell receptor beta chains from a single sample sequenced in a study of blood T cell repertoires in COVID-19. Generated by immunoSEQ multiplex PCR, the TCRdb table keeps only in-frame clones and is missing some. The top ten hold 7% to 9% of the sample, which has some 200,000 clones, about 86% seen once. The specimen sequenced was PBMCs or T cells enriched from blood (not recorded which). These receptors originate from a man aged 40-50 years who had recovered from COVID-19.

This chain joins TRBV7-9 and TRBJ1-1; no firm D call. This CDR3 spans 11 amino acids. V gave up 3 bases and J gave up 5 bases, with 4 bases separating them. Germline CDR1 reads SEHNR; CDR2 reads FQNEAQ (reference sequence). CDR3 amino acids: CASSLETEAFF. DNA of the CDR3: TGTGCCAGCAGCTTGGAGACTGAAGCTTTCTTT.

The rearrangement uses TRBV5-1 and TRBJ2-3; D is undetermined. The CDR3 extends over 14 amino acids. In germline, CDR1 is SGHRS, CDR2 YFSETQ. V was clipped by 4 bases and J by 2 bases, with 11 bases between them. The CDR3 protein is CASSHGSLTDTQYF. The DNA of the CDR3 is TGCGCCAGCAGCCACGGGTCCCTCACAGATACGCAGTATTTT.

This chain uses TRBV6-6 with TRBJ1-2; possible D gene TRBD1, 5 bases. This CDR3 contains 16 residues. V shed 6 bases and J shed 8 bases, with 25 bases lying between them. The germline CDR1 and CDR2 sequences are MNHNY and SVGAGI (reference sequence). The CDR3 DNA sequence: TGTGCCAGCAGCCCGCAACAGGACCCAAGACCCTACGGCTACACCTTC. As protein: CASSPQQDPRPYGYTF.

The gene calls are TRBV21-1 and TRBJ1-4. TRBV21-1 is termed a pseudogene. This CDR3 has 16 amino acids. CDR3 region: CASTPREFATNEKLFF. The CDR3 DNA sequence: TGTGCCAGCACCCCTCGCGAGTTTGCAACTAATGAAAAACTGTTTTTT.

This rearrangement joins TRBV6-5 to TRBJ1-2, with a possible D match to TRBD1 (5 bases). The CDR3 consists of 13 residues. The V and J ends lost 10 bases and 2 bases respectively, with 14 bases between them. CDR1 MNHEY and CDR2 SVGAGI come from the germline V gene. CDR3 in DNA: TGTGCCACCATAGACAGCGACAACTATGGCTACACCTTC. Protein product: CATIDSDNYGYTF.

This chain connects TRBV6-5 to TRBJ2-3; a weak D match, TRBD2 (5 bases). Germline CDR1 and CDR2: MNHEY and SVGAGI. There are 13 residues in the CDR3. V shed 6 bases and J shed 6 bases, with 13 bases lying between them. CDR3 in amino acids: CASSRSWRDTQYF. CDR3 in DNA: TGTGCCAGCAGCCGATCATGGAGGGATACGCAGTATTTT.

CDR3 sequence: CASSLVAGAQLLNTEAFF. The DNA of the CDR3 is TGTGCCAGCAGCTTAGTTGCAGGGGCTCAACTATTGAACACTGAAGCTTTCTTT. The chain has TRBV7-2 and TRBJ1-1; D is perhaps TRBD1 (6 bases). Looked up from germline, CDR1 is SGHTA and CDR2 is FQGNSA. This CDR3 region has 18 residues. V dropped 1 base and J dropped 0 bases, with 18 bases sitting between them. The whole variable domain, filled in from reference TRBV7-2 and TRBJ1-1, reads GAGVSQSPSNKVTEKGKDVELRCDPISGHTALYWYRQSLGQGLEFLIYFQGNSAPDKSGLPSDRFSAERTGGSVSTLTIQRTQQEDSAVYLCASSLVAGAQLLNTEAFFGQGTRLTVV.

The chain links TRBV2 to TRBJ1-4, with D perhaps TRBD1 (6 bases). The germline CDR1 and CDR2 sequences are SNHLY and FYNNEI. This CDR3 spans 15 amino acids. The V end was cut by 2 bases, the J end by 5 bases, with 12 bases between. The CDR3, as DNA: TGTGCCAGCAGTGAACAGAACAGGGCCAATGAAAAACTGTTTTTT. Protein product: CASSEQNRANEKLFF.

J is TRBJ2-1 and V is TRBV7-9; TRBD1 matches 9 bases. V lost 0 bases, J lost 6 bases, and 3 bases stayed unmatched. The germline gives CDR1 SEHNR, CDR2 FQNEAQ (reference sequence). The CDR3 length is 15 residues. CDR3 in DNA: TGTGCCAGCAGCTTAGCGCCGGGACAGGGCAATGAGCAGTTCTTC. Its translation is CASSLAPGQGNEQFF.

The CDR3 here is CASSHLTGYEAFF. CDR3 coding DNA: TGCGCCAGCAGCCATCTGACAGGGTATGAAGCTTTCTTT. The chain recombines TRBV4-1 with TRBJ1-1, with 7 bases fitting TRBD1. Germline loops: CDR1 MGHRA, CDR2 YSYEKL. V lost 3 bases to trimming and J lost 7 bases; unmatched junction nucleotides: 5. The CDR3 contains 13 residues.

V and J are TRBV5-1 and TRBJ1-2; the match to TRBD1 covers 7 bases. CDR3 length equals 15 residues. V lost 4 bases, J lost 3 bases, and 9 bases stayed unmatched. The germline V gene encodes CDR1 SGHRS and CDR2 YFSETQ. CDR3 DNA: TGCGCCAGCAGCCAGGGACAGCTTTTGGACTATGGCTACACCTTC. Translated, it gives CASSQGQLLDYGYTF.

The V call is TRBV21-1, the J call TRBJ1-1; the table gives TRBD1 as D, unverified against the DNA. TRBV21-1 is a pseudogene locus. The CDR3 covers 16 residues. CDR3 sequence (DNA): TGTGCCAGCAGCAAAGCCCGGCAGGGGGGTAGCACTGAAGCTTTCTTT. Amino acids: CASSKARQGGSTEAFF.

This clone was counted a single time. This sequence joins TRBV2 and TRBJ1-1; a possible D gene is TRBD1 (5 bases). Germline values: CDR1 SNHLY, CDR2 FYNNEI. Between the trimmed V and J ends, which lost 8 bases and 7 bases, there was a span of 17 bases. The CDR3 totals 13 residues. The CDR3 DNA is TGTGCCAGCGAATTCGACAGACGTCTTGAAGCTTTCTTT. The encoded protein is CASEFDRRLEAFF.

The V gene is TRBV28, the J gene TRBJ2-1, with a tentative D call TRBD2 (7 bases). The CDR3 is made up of 17 amino acids. CDR1 and CDR2 (germline): MDHEN, SYDVKM. V was shortened by 4 bases and J by 0 bases, with 16 bases between the two germline ends. The CDR3 protein is CASSSPAGAISYNEQFF. The CDR3 coding sequence is TGTGCCAGCAGTTCCCCGGCGGGGGCCATCTCCTACAATGAGCAGTTCTTC.

This chain links TRBV5-6 with TRBJ2-1; 11 bases line up with TRBD2. The germline CDR1 and CDR2 sequences are SGHDT and YYEEEE. The CDR3 extends over 16 amino acids. With 4 bases clipped from V and 7 bases from J, the junction kept 10 bases outside the gene matches. CDR3 in amino acids: CASSPLAGGLLNEQFF. The CDR3 nucleotides read TGTGCCAGCAGCCCCTTAGCGGGGGGGCTTCTGAATGAGCAGTTCTTC. The full variable domain, rest sourced from reference TRBV5-6 and TRBJ2-1, is DAGVTQSPTHLIKTRGQQVTLRCSPKSGHDTVSWYQQALGQGPQFIFQYYEEEERQRGNFPDRFSGHQFPNYSSELNVNALLLGDSALYLCASSPLAGGLLNEQFFGPGTRLTVL.

A word on this clone: A read error may account for a junction end that differs from germline. The rearrangement uses TRBV6-1 and TRBJ1-2, with TRBD1 as a possible D gene (6 bases). The CDR3 has 15 amino acids. The germline gives CDR1 MNHNS, CDR2 SASEGT. The CDR3 protein is CASREGQLANYGYTF. In nucleotides, the CDR3 is TGTGCCAGCAGGGAAGGACAGTTAGCTAACTATGGCTACACCTTC.

The chain has TRBV10-1 and TRBJ2-7, with 11 nucleotides matching TRBD2. Germline loops: CDR1 WNHNN, CDR2 SYGVQD (reference sequence). The CDR3 loop spans 17 amino acids. V lost 0 bases to trimming and J lost 5 bases; unmatched junction nucleotides: 9. The CDR3 loop reads CASSESLAGGPQDEQYF. As DNA, the CDR3 is TGCGCCAGCAGTGAGTCCCTAGCGGGGGGCCCCCAGGACGAGCAGTACTTC.